The 17 T cell receptor beta chains presented below share a single source sample, sequenced in a study of T cell repertoires in cytomegalovirus infection. For these receptors, no antigen is known. TCRdb used MiXCR to reprocess the reads, holding one entry per CDR3 protein. Among about 830,000 distinct CDR3 sequences listed, over 25% were seen once. This specimen consisted of cultured CD8+ T cells from PBMCs, obtained from culture after CMV antigen stimulation. The origin of the receptors is a human donor in good health (CMV status not recorded). Some clones in this sample may be carry-over from other donors' samples.

V is TRBV7-9 and J is TRBJ2-3; D unclear. Looked up from germline, CDR1 is SEHNR and CDR2 is FQNEAQ (reference sequence). The length of the CDR3 is 15 residues. With 4 bases removed from V and 3 bases from J, the gap between germline ends came to 14 bases. CDR3 sequence (DNA): TGTGCCAGCAGCTCAAGGGTTGTTAAAACAGATACGCAGTATTTT. Translated, it gives CASSSRVVKTDTQYF.

This chain uses TRBV5-4 with TRBJ2-3, with 14 bases matching TRBD2. Trimming at V came to 2 bases and at J to 3 bases, leaving 14 bases not matched to a gene. The CDR3 has 20 amino acids. Germline assignment: CDR1 SGHNT and CDR2 YYREEE (reference sequence). The CDR3 loop reads CASSLSPGLAGGLETDTQYF. Here the CDR3 DNA reads TGTGCCAGCAGCTTATCCCCCGGACTAGCGGGGGGCCTCGAGACAGATACGCAGTATTTT.

The DNA for the CDR3 is TGTGCCAGCAGTTCCGGGACATCCTCCTACGAGCAGTACTTC. Protein: CASSSGTSSYEQYF. This chain joins TRBV27 and TRBJ2-7, with TRBD1 as a possible D gene (6 bases). The CDR3 has 14 residues. The germline gives CDR1 MNHEY, CDR2 SMNVEV (reference sequence). Between the trimmed V and J ends, which lost 4 bases and 0 bases, there was a span of 10 bases.

There are a few counts of this clonotype. The genes are TRBV6-1 and TRBJ1-3; D unclear. V lost 5 bases and J lost 0, with 14 bases in between. Germline lookup yields CDR1 MNHNS and CDR2 SASEGT. The CDR3 is 16 amino acids. The CDR3 DNA is TGTGCCAGCAGTCTCTGGGCGGAAAGCTCTGGAAACACCATATATTTT. Protein product: CASSLWAESSGNTIYF.

The gene calls are TRBV28 and TRBJ1-5, with 7 bases that match TRBD1. J gave up 5 bases and V 5 bases, and 9 bases lay outside the gene matches. This CDR3 is 15 amino acids long. The germline V gene has CDR1 MDHEN and CDR2 SYDVKM. DNA for the CDR3: TGTGCCAGCAGTCGCCCCCCCGACAGGGATCAGCCCCAGCATTTT. This translates into CASSRPPDRDQPQHF.

This clonotype was seen more than once but under ten times. The V call is TRBV7-9, the J call TRBJ2-1; a possible D gene is TRBD2 (5 bases). Germline V gene sequence: CDR1 SEHNR, CDR2 FQNEAQ (reference sequence). This CDR3 contains 11 residues. Trimming removed 4 bases at V and 10 bases at J, with 8 bases between. The CDR3 sequence: CASSYLAEQFF. The CDR3 DNA reads as TGTGCCAGCAGCTATCTAGCCGAGCAGTTCTTC.

The table lists this clonotype with a few counts. This chain joins TRBV29-1 and TRBJ1-1; D not certain. V was shortened by 6 bases and J by 10 bases, with 9 bases between the two germline ends. This CDR3 spans 9 amino acids. Germline values: CDR1 SQVTM, CDR2 ANQGSEA. The CDR3 spells CSVEGGAFF. The CDR3, as DNA: TGCAGCGTCGAGGGTGGAGCTTTCTTT.

There are a few counts of this clonotype. An end of the junction does not agree with germline; a read error may underlie this. The chain is built from TRBV7-7 and TRBJ2-7; D may be TRBD2 (6 bases). There are 14 residues in the CDR3. Germline values: CDR1 SSHAT, CDR2 FNYEAQ (reference sequence). Written as DNA, the CDR3 is TGTGCTAGCACACGGGGACTGGGGGACCGCGAGCAGTACTTC. Amino acid sequence: CASTRGLGDREQYF.

J is TRBJ2-7 and V is TRBV19, with no clear D. The CDR3 spans 15 residues. The germline V and J ends were trimmed by 2 bases and 3 bases, with 14 bases remaining between them. Looked up from germline, CDR1 is LNHDA and CDR2 is SQIVND (reference sequence). CDR3 loop: CASSITVTSIYEQYF. CDR3 DNA sequence: TGTGCCAGTAGTATAACCGTAACATCGATCTACGAGCAGTACTTC.

V gene TRBV12-3 or TRBV12-4 combines with J gene TRBJ1-2, with a tentative D call TRBD1 (6 bases). The CDR3 has 14 residues. Trimming took off 4 bases at V and 6 bases at J, with 15 bases between the two ends. The DNA of the CDR3 is TGTGCCAGCAGTTGGGCGGGGGGGGCAGATGGCTACACCTTC. This encodes CASSWAGGADGYTF.

The chain links TRBV7-9 to TRBJ2-7; TRBD1 agrees at 7 bases. Losses at the gene ends were 5 bases for V and 3 bases for J; bases not matched to a gene: 10. This CDR3 is 15 amino acids long. Per germline, CDR1 SEHNR and CDR2 FQNEAQ (reference sequence). The CDR3: CASSLGQAVLYEQYV. CDR3 coding DNA: TGTGCCAGCAGCCTTGGACAGGCCGTGCTCTACGAGCAGTACGTC.

This clonotype was seen more than once but under ten times. The chain uses TRBV6-1 and TRBJ2-7; 9 bases match TRBD1. V shed 7 bases, J shed 2 bases, and the junction held 12 bases outside the gene matches. The CDR3 totals 16 residues. Per germline, CDR1 MNHNS and CDR2 SASEGT. The CDR3 loop is CASIFSDRGTPYEQYF. CDR3 coding DNA: TGTGCCAGCATTTTTTCGGACAGGGGAACTCCCTACGAGCAGTACTTC.

This sequence joins TRBV19 and TRBJ2-2, with D unclear. Trimming took 5 bases from V and 7 from J, leaving 11 bases between them. CDR1 and CDR2 from the germline V gene are LNHDA and SQIVND (reference sequence). CDR3 length: 13 residues. CDR3 bases: TGTGCCAGTAGTCTTACATCGTTCGGGGAGCTGTTTTTT. Its translation: CASSLTSFGELFF.

This chain connects TRBV7-9 to TRBJ2-5; 8 bases line up with TRBD2. CDR3 size: 15 residues. The germline gives CDR1 SEHNR, CDR2 FQNEAQ (reference sequence). Trimming at V came to 3 bases and at J to 4 bases, leaving 7 bases not matched to a gene. The CDR3 loop is CASSFVGGAGETQYF. Written as DNA, the CDR3 is TGTGCCAGCAGCTTTGTCGGGGGGGCCGGAGAGACCCAGTACTTC.

The chain has TRBV6-2 or TRBV6-3 and TRBJ2-7; TRBD2 matches at 10 bases. Per the germline V gene, CDR1 is MNHEY and CDR2 is SVGEGT. The CDR3 consists of 14 residues. V trimming: 6 bases; J trimming: 7 bases; junction bases outside the gene matches: 9. CDR3 protein: CASSLLGLADEQYV. The CDR3 nucleotides read TGTGCCAGCAGCCTTCTCGGACTAGCGGATGAGCAGTACGTC.

The rearrangement links TRBV7-2 to TRBJ1-3; D remains ambiguous. Trimming removed 5 bases at V and 6 bases at J, with 17 bases between. The CDR3 totals 15 residues. Germline CDR1 SGHTA, CDR2 FQGNSA. The CDR3: CASSDGPVRKNTIYF. Here the CDR3 DNA reads TGTGCCAGCAGCGATGGACCGGTTCGGAAAAACACCATATATTTT.

With respect to this clonotype: Compared with germline, one end of the junction differs, possibly owing to a read error. The chain joins TRBV6-2 or TRBV6-3 to TRBJ2-1; perhaps TRBD1 as D (7 bases). From germline, CDR1 is MNHEY and CDR2 SVGEGT. The CDR3 loop spans 11 amino acids. CDR3 nucleotides: TGTGCCTGCAGGGGGGCTGTCGGGCAGTTCTTC. It translates to CACRGAVGQFF.